This T cell receptor (beta chain) was observed in a study of patients and donors after allogeneic stem cell transplantation. In germline, CDR1 is LGHNA, CDR2 YSLEER. The germline V and J ends were trimmed by 1 base and 4 bases, with 6 bases remaining between them. The CDR3 spans 13 residues. TCRdb re-derived calls from the RT-PCR reads in MiXCR, one entry per CDR3 protein. The data contain 30,000 to 40,000 distinct CDR3 sequences, roughly 38% of them singletons. The V gene is TRBV4-3, the J gene TRBJ2-3, with D possibly being TRBD1 (5 bases). The TCR was taken from a human donor who was either an allogeneic HSCT recipient or a stem cell or donor lymphocyte infusion donor (not recorded which). It is not recorded whose cells these are; they may come from a transplant donor. The source material was blood, either unsorted or a sorted T cell fraction (not recorded which). Here the CDR3 reads CASSQGQPDTQYF. In nucleotides, the CDR3 is TGCGCCAGCAGCCAAGGACAGCCAGATACGCAGTATTTT.